The 3 T cell receptor beta chains given below trace back to one sample, sequenced in a study of identical twins. In TCRdb, the 5' RACE reads were re-called with MiXCR into one record per CDR3 protein. The table records about 240,000 distinct CDR3 sequences, approximately 10% of them present only once. Sequenced material: memory T cells sorted from blood. Source of these receptors: a man aged 45-65 years in good health.

The table lists this clonotype with many counts. The conserved phenylalanine or tryptophan normally closing the CDR3 is absent here, so this likely arose from a read error. It is unclear where the CDR3 begins or ends on the DNA, so no DNA is shown, and the CDR3 is as TCRdb lists it. The rearrangement uses TRBV12-3 or TRBV12-4 and TRBJ2-1; the DNA was not compared with TRBD2, the D call given in the table. The CDR3 contains 15 residues when both ends are counted. CDR3 loop: CASSLNELAGPVTLL.

Ten or more counts support this clonotype. The genes are TRBV6-2 or TRBV6-3 and TRBJ1-6; 9 nucleotides line up with TRBD1. The V and J ends lost 6 bases and 6 bases, in that order; junction bases with no gene match: 6. Per the germline V gene, CDR1 is MNHEY and CDR2 is SVGEGT. CDR3 length: 15 residues. The CDR3 bases are TGTGCCAGCAGACCCCAGACAGGGGGTAATTCACCCCTCCACTTT. It is translated as CASRPQTGGNSPLHF.

This clonotype has a handful of counts. The chain has TRBV6-1 and TRBJ2-2; 9 nucleotides agree with TRBD1. Germline V gene sequence: CDR1 MNHNS, CDR2 SASEGT. The CDR3 has 15 amino acids. The trim removed 3 bases at V and 5 bases at J, leaving 4 bases unmatched. CDR3 in amino acids: CASSDRQGGTGELFF. The DNA of the CDR3 is TGTGCCAGCAGTGACAGACAGGGGGGAACCGGGGAGCTGTTTTTT.